The 8 T cell receptor beta chains in this list originate from one sample, sequenced in a study of regulatory T cells in long-lasting Graves disease. This sample's time point: newly diagnosed GD, antithyroid drugs for less than 3 months. From PBMCs, RNA was extracted and then used to make the TCR library. TCR beta libraries were built with iRepertoire HTBI primers and Arm-PCR of CDR3 regions. Each CDR3 protein is one row after TCRdb ran MiXCR on the multiplex PCR reads. The repertoire holds over 500,000 distinct CDR3 sequences, with under 20% as singletons. The same data also went into a second study, on T cells in Graves' hyperthyroidism and ophthalmopathy.

The source was peripheral blood mononuclear cells (PBMCs), collected at new diagnosis, from a patient treated with antithyroid drugs. The source of these receptors is a woman between 25 and 40 years old with Graves disease.

This clonotype has a count of ten or more. The rearrangement links TRBV2 to TRBJ2-5; D might be TRBD1 (7 bases). CDR1 and CDR2 from the germline V gene are SNHLY and FYNNEI. CDR3 length equals 14 residues. V was shortened by 2 bases and J by 5 bases, with 12 bases between the two germline ends. The CDR3 spells CASSETTGRETQYF. CDR3 coding DNA: TGTGCCAGCAGTGAAACGACAGGGAGGGAGACCCAGTACTTC.

In regard to this clonotype: The germline gene is not matched at one end of the junction; a read error may be the cause. The gene calls are TRBV20-1 and TRBJ2-7; the match to TRBD2 covers 10 bases. CDR3 length: 14 residues. Germline assignment: CDR1 DFQATT and CDR2 SNEGSKA (reference sequence). Written as DNA, the CDR3 is TGCAGTGCAGCAACTAGCGGGACAACCAGCGAGCAGCACTTC. Encoded protein: CSAATSGTTSEQHF.

Comment on this clonotype: This may come from a read error, since a much larger clone is one base off. This chain links TRBV28 with TRBJ2-1; 7 nucleotides match TRBD2. Trimming at V came to 6 bases and at J to 6 bases, leaving 14 bases not matched to a gene. In germline, CDR1 is MDHEN, CDR2 SYDVKM. The CDR3 runs 16 residues. The CDR3 DNA sequence: TGTGCCAGCAGCCCCATCCTTGGGCGGGAGATCAATGAGCAGTTCTTC. Translated, it gives CASSPILGREINEQFF.

The chain combines TRBV3-1 with TRBJ2-7, with TRBD2 matching over 10 bases. Germline V CDR1 and CDR2: LGHDT, YNNKEL (reference sequence). The CDR3 is 16 amino acids. V lost 0 bases to trimming and J lost 7 bases; unmatched junction nucleotides: 9. CDR3 nucleotide sequence: TGTGCCAGCAGCCAAGATAACCTAGCGGGAGTGGGTGAGCAGTACTTC. Its translation: CASSQDNLAGVGEQYF.

This clonotype showed up just a few times. The chain recombines TRBV7-9 with TRBJ2-4, with D hard to call. The CDR3 spans 12 residues. CDR1 SEHNR and CDR2 FQNEAQ come from the germline V gene (reference sequence). V gave up 1 base and J gave up 6 bases, with 4 bases separating them. CDR3 nucleotides: TGTGCCAGCAGCTTAGAGGGAAACATTCAGTACTTC. This sequence encodes CASSLEGNIQYF.

This clonotype was detected only a few times. The V gene is TRBV10-3, the J gene TRBJ1-2; D gene uncertain. Between the trimmed V and J ends, which lost 2 bases and 8 bases, there was a span of 9 bases. CDR1 ENHRY and CDR2 SYGVKD come from the germline V gene. This CDR3 is 12 amino acids long. The CDR3 loop is CAISEPRSGYTF. The CDR3 nucleotides read TGTGCCATCAGTGAGCCGCGATCCGGCTACACCTTC.

This clonotype was picked up a small number of times. The gene calls are TRBV6-5 and TRBJ1-2, with a weak D call TRBD1 (5 bases). Per the germline V gene, CDR1 is MNHEY and CDR2 is SVGAGI. V was cut by 2 bases and J by 5 bases, with 18 bases left in between. The CDR3 consists of 16 residues. CDR3 sequence (DNA): TGTGCCAGCAGTTACGCCCCGGGACGGACCGATTATGGCTACACCTTC. As protein: CASSYAPGRTDYGYTF.

This clonotype was found a few times. CDR3 residues: CAISEGWVSDSYEQYF. In DNA form, the CDR3 reads TGTGCCATCAGTGAGGGCTGGGTCAGCGACTCCTACGAGCAGTACTTC. This chain connects TRBV10-3 to TRBJ2-7; D ambiguous. Between the trimmed V and J ends, which lost 2 bases and 0 bases, there was a span of 14 bases. The CDR3 covers 16 residues. Germline V CDR1 and CDR2: ENHRY, SYGVKD.